One T cell receptor beta chain is described in this entry. Sequenced by immunoSEQ multiplex PCR; TCRdb stores in-frame clones only, minus some. The sample has some 2.1 million clones; roughly 94% are singletons. The data belong to a study of shared clonotypes between healthy human individuals. The TCR originated in a man between 18 and 29 years old in good health. Source material: naive CD4+ T cells sorted from blood. Subset described: CD45RA+ positively selected.

The CDR3 nucleotides are TGTGCCAGTAGTATAGGGGTTCAGGTGAAAAACATTCAGTACTTC. Translating it yields CASSIGVQVKNIQYF. J is TRBJ2-4 and V is TRBV19; unclear D gene. This CDR3 is 15 amino acids long. The V end lost 1 base, the J end lost 4 bases, and 11 bases lay between the germline ends. In germline, CDR1 is LNHDA, CDR2 SQIVND (reference sequence).